This is a list of T cell receptor beta chains from one sample in a study of graft-versus-host responses after intestinal transplantation. These receptors are not linked to any known antigen. Clones were sequenced by immunoSEQ multiplex PCR, and TCRdb holds only the in-frame ones, with some missing. The table has about 120,000 clones, roughly 96% seen once. The source was unstimulated CD8+ T cells sorted from spleen or lymph node cells, collected before intestinal transplant. These receptor sequences come from a human donor who received an intestinal transplant. The CDR3 runs from the conserved cysteine through the conserved F or W. A D gene is named only where the DNA matches it firmly. The size of a clone is reported for some rows only, either as once, few or many, or as a class for expanded clones.

v_call: TRBV5-8
j_call: TRBJ1-4
d_call: -
clone_size: -
cdr3_aa: CASSLGGLNEKLFF
cdr3_nt: TGTGCCAGCAGCTTGGGGGGCCTTAATGAAAAACTGTTTTTT

v_call: TRBV7-9
j_call: TRBJ1-2
d_call: -
clone_size: -
cdr3_aa: CASSLEANYGYTF
cdr3_nt: TGTGCCAGCAGCTTAGAAGCTAACTATGGCTACACCTTC

v_call: TRBV28
j_call: TRBJ1-1
d_call: TRBD1
clone_size: once
cdr3_aa: CASTGQGPTEAFF
cdr3_nt: TGTGCCAGCACCGGACAGGGACCCACTGAAGCTTTCTTT

v_call: TRBV19
j_call: TRBJ1-1
d_call: -
clone_size: -
cdr3_aa: CASSTTGRLNTEAFF
cdr3_nt: TGTGCCAGTAGTACGACAGGACGATTGAACACTGAAGCTTTCTTT

v_call: TRBV13
j_call: TRBJ1-3
d_call: -
clone_size: -
cdr3_aa: CASSFETADSTIYF
cdr3_nt: TGTGCCAGCAGCTTTGAGACAGCGGACAGCACCATATATTTT

v_call: TRBV28
j_call: TRBJ2-7
d_call: TRBD2
clone_size: -
cdr3_aa: CASREIQPGLPPHARIYEQYF
cdr3_nt: TGTGCCAGCAGAGAAATTCAGCCGGGACTACCACCCCATGCCCGAATTTACGAGCAGTACTTC

v_call: TRBV4-1
j_call: TRBJ2-7
d_call: TRBD1
clone_size: -
cdr3_aa: CASSQERKGGNEQYF
cdr3_nt: TGCGCCAGCAGCCAAGAACGGAAAGGGGGCAACGAGCAGTACTTC

v_call: TRBV29-1
j_call: TRBJ1-2
d_call: -
clone_size: -
cdr3_aa: CSVELPTGVYGYTF
cdr3_nt: TGCAGCGTTGAGTTACCGACAGGTGTCTATGGCTACACCTTC

v_call: TRBV9
j_call: TRBJ1-1
d_call: -
clone_size: once
cdr3_aa: CASSVGSGLATEAFF
cdr3_nt: TGTGCCAGCAGCGTCGGGTCAGGGTTGGCCACTGAAGCTTTCTTT

v_call: TRBV28
j_call: TRBJ2-3
d_call: TRBD2
clone_size: once
cdr3_aa: CASSISGTSGRGDTQYF
cdr3_nt: TGTGCCAGCAGTATATCCGGGACTAGCGGGAGAGGGGATACGCAGTATTTT

v_call: TRBV7-9
j_call: TRBJ2-7
d_call: -
clone_size: -
cdr3_aa: CASSSPKFGSLYEQYF
cdr3_nt: TGTGCCAGCAGCTCGCCAAAGTTTGGCAGCCTCTACGAGCAGTACTTC

v_call: TRBV28
j_call: TRBJ2-7
d_call: TRBD2
clone_size: -
cdr3_aa: CASSLNSGRALISYEQYF
cdr3_nt: TGTGCCAGCAGTTTAAATAGCGGGAGGGCCCTCATCTCCTACGAGCAGTACTTC

v_call: TRBV6-6
j_call: TRBJ2-7
d_call: TRBD2
clone_size: -
cdr3_aa: CASSPGLAGGYEQYF
cdr3_nt: TGTGCCAGCAGCCCGGGACTAGCGGGAGGTTACGAGCAGTACTTC

v_call: TRBV6-1
j_call: TRBJ2-7
d_call: TRBD1
clone_size: -
cdr3_aa: CASSELIDRGDEQYF
cdr3_nt: TGTGCCAGCAGTGAACTTATTGACAGGGGAGACGAGCAGTACTTC

v_call: TRBV7-9
j_call: TRBJ1-1
d_call: TRBD1
clone_size: -
cdr3_aa: CASSSYTGGREAFF
cdr3_nt: TGTGCCAGCAGCTCCTACACAGGGGGGAGGGAAGCTTTCTTT

v_call: TRBV6-6
j_call: TRBJ2-3
d_call: -
clone_size: -
cdr3_aa: CASSYTDPAQDTQYF
cdr3_nt: TGTGCCAGCAGTTACACCGATCCCGCCCAAGATACGCAGTATTTT

v_call: TRBV25-1
j_call: TRBJ1-1
d_call: -
clone_size: -
cdr3_aa: CASSEVGRNTEAFF
cdr3_nt: TGTGCCAGCAGTGAAGTTGGTCGGAACACTGAAGCTTTCTTT

v_call: TRBV7-8
j_call: TRBJ2-7
d_call: -
clone_size: -
cdr3_aa: CASSLTGFYEQYF
cdr3_nt: TGTGCCAGCAGCCTAACGGGGTTCTACGAGCAGTACTTC

v_call: TRBV11-2
j_call: TRBJ1-1
d_call: -
clone_size: -
cdr3_aa: CASSLGGLKTEAFF
cdr3_nt: TGTGCCAGCAGCTTAGGTGGCCTTAAAACTGAAGCTTTCTTT

v_call: TRBV19
j_call: TRBJ1-1
d_call: -
clone_size: -
cdr3_aa: CASSGLGLAEAFF
cdr3_nt: TGTGCCAGTAGTGGCTTGGGACTCGCTGAAGCTTTCTTT

v_call: TRBV9
j_call: TRBJ2-7
d_call: -
clone_size: -
cdr3_aa: CASSVVGGSEQYF
cdr3_nt: TGTGCCAGCAGCGTAGTTGGGGGGTCCGAGCAGTACTTC

v_call: TRBV27
j_call: TRBJ2-1
d_call: TRBD2
clone_size: -
cdr3_aa: CASSLSTGGPIEQFF
cdr3_nt: TGTGCCAGCAGTTTATCGACGGGAGGGCCGATTGAGCAGTTCTTC

v_call: TRBV2
j_call: TRBJ2-2
d_call: TRBD2
clone_size: -
cdr3_aa: CASSERGEGLRTGELFF
cdr3_nt: TGTGCCAGCAGTGAACGGGGGGAGGGCCTGAGGACCGGGGAGCTGTTTTTT

v_call: TRBV15
j_call: TRBJ1-2
d_call: TRBD1
clone_size: -
cdr3_aa: CATSRDGGGGVGYGYTF
cdr3_nt: TGTGCCACCAGCAGAGATGGGGGAGGGGGCGTCGGCTATGGCTACACCTTC

v_call: TRBV13
j_call: TRBJ1-1
d_call: -
clone_size: -
cdr3_aa: CASSLWGRTEAFF
cdr3_nt: TGTGCCAGCAGCTTGTGGGGACGGACTGAAGCTTTCTTT